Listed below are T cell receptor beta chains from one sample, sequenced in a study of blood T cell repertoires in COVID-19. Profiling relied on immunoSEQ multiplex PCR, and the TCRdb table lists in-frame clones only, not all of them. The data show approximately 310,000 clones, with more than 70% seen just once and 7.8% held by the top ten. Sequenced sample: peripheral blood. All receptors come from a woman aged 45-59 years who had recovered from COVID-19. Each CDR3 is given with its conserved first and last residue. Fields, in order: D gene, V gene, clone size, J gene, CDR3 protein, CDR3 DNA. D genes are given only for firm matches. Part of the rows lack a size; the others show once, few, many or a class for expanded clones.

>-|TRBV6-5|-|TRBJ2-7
CASSSGLSEQYF
TGTGCCAGCAGCTCCGGACTTTCCGAGCAGTACTTC
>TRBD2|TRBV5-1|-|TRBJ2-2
CASSLGPSGNTGELFF
TGCGCCAGCAGCTTGGGGCCTAGCGGGAACACCGGGGAGCTGTTTTTT
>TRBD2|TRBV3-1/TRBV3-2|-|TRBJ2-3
CASSLQTSGVQDTQYF
TGTGCCAGCAGCCTACAGACTAGCGGGGTGCAGGATACGCAGTATTTT
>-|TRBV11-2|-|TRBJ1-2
CASSLDLGGWYGYTF
TGTGCCAGCAGCTTAGATCTGGGGGGGTGGTATGGCTACACCTTC
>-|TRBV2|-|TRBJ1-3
CASSDQAQVTGNTIYF
TGTGCCAGCAGTGATCAAGCCCAAGTAACTGGAAACACCATATATTTT
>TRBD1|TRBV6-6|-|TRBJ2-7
CASRGRTGQHEQYF
TGTGCCAGCAGGGGGCGGACAGGTCAGCACGAGCAGTACTTC
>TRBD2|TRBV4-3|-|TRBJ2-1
CASSQEAGDEQFF
TGCGCCAGCAGCCAAGAAGCGGGGGATGAGCAGTTCTTC
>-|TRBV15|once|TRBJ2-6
CATSTRSPGANVLTF
TGTGCCACCAGCACTCGGAGTCCTGGGGCCAACGTCCTGACTTTC
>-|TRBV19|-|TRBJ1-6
CASTMGLSRGSPLHF
TGTGCCAGTACCATGGGACTTTCCCGGGGTTCACCCCTCCACTTT
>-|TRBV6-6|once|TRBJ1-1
CASRVDGTQSSEAFF
TGTGCCAGCAGGGTGGACGGGACACAGTCCTCTGAAGCTTTCTTT
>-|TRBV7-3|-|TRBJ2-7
CASSLQEGGYQYF
TGTGCCAGCAGCTTACAAGAGGGGGGGTATCAGTACTTC
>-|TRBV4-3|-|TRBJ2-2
CASSSGLFTGELFF
TGCGCCAGCAGCTCCGGACTTTTTACCGGGGAGCTGTTTTTT
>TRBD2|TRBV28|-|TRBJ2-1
CASRGLASGGDEQFF
TGTGCCAGCAGAGGACTAGCAAGCGGGGGGGATGAGCAGTTCTTC
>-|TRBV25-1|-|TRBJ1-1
CASSEFWTEENTEAFF
TGTGCCAGCAGTGAATTTTGGACAGAAGAGAACACTGAAGCTTTCTTT
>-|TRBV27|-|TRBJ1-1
CASNQRSNTEAFF
TGTGCCAGCAACCAACGAAGCAACACTGAAGCTTTCTTT
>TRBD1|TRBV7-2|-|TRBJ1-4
CASSTTTGGNNEKLFF
TGTGCCAGCAGCACCACGACAGGGGGGAATAATGAAAAACTGTTTTTT
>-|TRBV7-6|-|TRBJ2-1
CASSTQEFSEQFF
TGTGCCAGCAGCACCCAAGAATTCAGTGAGCAGTTCTTC
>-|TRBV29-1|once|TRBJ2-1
CSVGLNEQFF
TGCAGCGTTGGTTTAAATGAGCAGTTCTTC